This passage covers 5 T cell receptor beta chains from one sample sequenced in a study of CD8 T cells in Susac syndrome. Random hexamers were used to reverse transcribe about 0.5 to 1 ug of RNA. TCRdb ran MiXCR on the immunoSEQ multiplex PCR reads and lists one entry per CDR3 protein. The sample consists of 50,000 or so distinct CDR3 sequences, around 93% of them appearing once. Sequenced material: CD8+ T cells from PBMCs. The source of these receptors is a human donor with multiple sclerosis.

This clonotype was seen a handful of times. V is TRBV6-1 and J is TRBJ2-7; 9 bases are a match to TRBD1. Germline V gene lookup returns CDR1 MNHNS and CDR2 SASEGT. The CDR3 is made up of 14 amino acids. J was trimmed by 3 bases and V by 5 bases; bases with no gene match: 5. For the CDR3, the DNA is TGTGCCAGCAGTCCGGGACAGGGCATCTACGAGCAGTACTTC. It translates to CASSPGQGIYEQYF.

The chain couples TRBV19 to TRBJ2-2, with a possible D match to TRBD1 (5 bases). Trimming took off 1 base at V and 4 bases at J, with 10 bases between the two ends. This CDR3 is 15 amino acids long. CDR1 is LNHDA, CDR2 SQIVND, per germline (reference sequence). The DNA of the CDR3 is TGTGCCAGTAGTATAGTAAGGGGCGGCACCGGGGAGCTGTTTTTT. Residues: CASSIVRGGTGELFF.

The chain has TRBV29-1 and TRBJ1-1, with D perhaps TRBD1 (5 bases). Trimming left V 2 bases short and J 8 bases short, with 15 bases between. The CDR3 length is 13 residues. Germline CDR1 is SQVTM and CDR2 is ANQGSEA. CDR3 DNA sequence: TGCAGCGTTGAACCCGGACTGGCAGGGGAAGCTTTCTTT. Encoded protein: CSVEPGLAGEAFF.

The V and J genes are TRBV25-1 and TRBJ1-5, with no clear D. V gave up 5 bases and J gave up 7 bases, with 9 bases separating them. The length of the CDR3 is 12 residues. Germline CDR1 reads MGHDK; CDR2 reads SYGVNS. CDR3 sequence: CASSLAAQPQHF. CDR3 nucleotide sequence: TGTGCCAGCAGTCTCGCGGCACAGCCCCAGCATTTT.

The CDR3 sequence: CATSDVMAGGREQFF. The CDR3 nucleotides read TGTGCCACCAGTGATGTGATGGCGGGGGGCAGGGAGCAGTTCTTC. The gene calls are TRBV24-1 and TRBJ2-1; the match to TRBD2 covers 8 bases. The CDR3 totals 15 residues. The germline V gene encodes CDR1 KGHDR and CDR2 SFDVKD. With V trimmed by 3 bases and J by 10 bases, 10 bases remained unmatched.